This TCR beta chain was captured by sequencing in a study of T-cell reconstitution after alpha-beta-depleted transplantation in children. Preparation of the TCRbeta library involved a method that used unique molecular identifiers. TCRdb used MiXCR to reprocess the PCR reads, holding one entry per CDR3 protein. The data contain over 550,000 distinct CDR3 sequences, about 11% of them singletons. Germline V gene data show CDR1 as DFQATT and CDR2 as SNEGSKA (reference sequence). The CDR3 length is 12 residues. Trimming removed 6 bases from V and 5 bases from J, with 13 bases in between. The V gene is TRBV20-1, the J gene TRBJ2-5; D remains unclear. This clonotype was obtained from a human donor who donated a stem cell graft to a child with acute myeloid leukemia. This specimen consisted of PBMCs from the stem cell graft donor, obtained from the stem cell graft. CDR3 sequence: CSALRVGETQYF. The CDR3 nucleotides are TGCAGTGCGCTCCGGGTAGGGGAGACCCAGTACTTC.